This TCR beta chain derives from a study of OX40 agonist ivuxolimab in advanced cancers. Germline V gene sequence: CDR1 WSHSY, CDR2 SAAADI. Trimming removed 8 bases at V and 1 base at J, with 9 bases between. The CDR3 length is 13 residues. Blood sampling was done at baseline, cycle 4 day 1, and cycle 7 day 1. This clone appeared once. Its antigen is unknown. The method was immunoSEQ multiplex PCR; TCRdb's version includes in-frame clones alone and lacks a portion of them. The data contain 90,000 to 100,000 clones, around 90% of them singletons. Study results and limitations: CD8+ T cells (on average) carried more expanded clones than CD4+ T cells.

V usage is TRBV10-2 and J usage is TRBJ1-5; TRBD1 might be the D (5 bases). This TCR was recovered from an adult with an advanced solid tumor such as melanoma, head and neck, liver or kidney cancer. The sequencing here drew on CD4+ or CD8+ T cells sorted from blood, taken in a trial of the OX40 agonist ivuxolimab. CDR3 sequence (DNA): TGCGCCAGCCTGGCAGGGAGCAATCAGCCCCAGCATTTT. Its protein is CASLAGSNQPQHF.